This T cell receptor (beta chain) was found in a study of post-analysis software for immune sequencing data. Study findings and constraints: Compared with controls, patients had more of about 5 TRBV segments, including TRBV5-6, TRBV5-1 and TRBV20-1.

As concerns this clonotype: Its matching antigen is unknown.

CDR3 length equals 14 residues. Germline V lookup: CDR1 LGHDT, CDR2 YNNKEL (reference sequence). The V gene end was trimmed by 5 bases and the J gene end by 6 bases; junction bases not matched to a gene: 9. Tagging with unique molecular identifiers was a feature of the TCR beta cDNA libraries. TCRdb fed the PCR reads into MiXCR, producing one record per CDR3 protein. This table has under 200,000 distinct CDR3 sequences, about 30% appearing once. The chain uses TRBV3-1 and TRBJ1-1; 7 bases are shared with TRBD1. The sequence derives from a girl younger than 18 with multiple sclerosis. Sequenced input: blood. CDR3 amino acids: CASSVTTGPAEAFF. DNA for the CDR3: TGTGCCAGCAGCGTTACGACAGGGCCTGCTGAAGCTTTCTTT.